The clone carrying this TCR beta chain was observed a handful of times. These data come from a study of T cells in Graves' hyperthyroidism and ophthalmopathy. Study as a whole: It was at initial diagnosis, before any treatment, that peripheral blood was collected.

Template material for amplifying TCR beta CDR3 regions consisted of RNA transcripts. The HTBI primer set drove a first-round RT-PCR of the TCR CDR3. TCRdb used MiXCR to reprocess the multiplex PCR reads, holding one entry per CDR3 protein. Of about 290,000 distinct CDR3 sequences in the sample, more than 10% were seen once. The sequenced material came from blood. This clonotype was obtained from a woman aged 25 to 39 with Graves' hyperthyroidism that later progressed to Graves' ophthalmopathy.

The CDR3 sequence is CASSTILDRSNTGELFF. The DNA for the CDR3 is TGTGCCAGTAGTACCATCCTAGACAGGTCGAACACCGGGGAGCTGTTTTTT. This sequence joins TRBV19 and TRBJ2-2; weak D call: TRBD1 (6 bases). The V and J ends lost 4 bases and 0 bases respectively, with 15 bases between them. Germline-derived CDR1 and CDR2 are LNHDA and SQIVND (reference sequence). This CDR3 contains 17 residues.